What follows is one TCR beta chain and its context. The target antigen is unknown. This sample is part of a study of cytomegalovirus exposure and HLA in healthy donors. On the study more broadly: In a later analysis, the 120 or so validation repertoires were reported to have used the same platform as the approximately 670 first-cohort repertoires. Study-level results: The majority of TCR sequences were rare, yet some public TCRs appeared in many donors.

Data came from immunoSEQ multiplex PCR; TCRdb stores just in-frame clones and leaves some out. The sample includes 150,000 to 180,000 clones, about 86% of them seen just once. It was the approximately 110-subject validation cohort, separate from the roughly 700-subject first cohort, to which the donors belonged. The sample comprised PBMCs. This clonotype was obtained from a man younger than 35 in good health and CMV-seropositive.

CDR3 residues: CASRGSLEAFF. CDR3 DNA: TGCGCCAGCCGTGGTAGCCTTGAAGCTTTCTTT. V is TRBV10-2 and J is TRBJ1-1, with D uncertain. The CDR3 has 11 amino acids. Germline V gene data show CDR1 as WSHSY and CDR2 as SAAADI. V shed 8 bases and J shed 7 bases, with 11 bases lying between them.